Presented here are 16 T cell receptor beta chains from one specimen sequenced in a study of blood T cell repertoires in COVID-19. The protocol was immunoSEQ multiplex PCR, while the TCRdb copy is restricted to in-frame clones and leaves out a portion. Here the sample spans about 250,000 clones, approximately 90% being singletons. Sample: peripheral blood. All receptors come from a woman in her 30s with COVID-19, enrolled during active disease.

This chain joins TRBV11-3 and TRBJ2-3; 10 bases map to TRBD2. V was pared by 5 bases and J by 5 bases, with 4 bases of the junction left unmatched. Germline V gene data show CDR1 as SGHNT and CDR2 as YENEEA. The CDR3 extends over 14 amino acids. The CDR3 DNA reads as TGTGCCAGCAGCCTCGGACTAGCGGAAGATACGCAGTATTTT. Its translation is CASSLGLAEDTQYF.

V is TRBV24-1 and J is TRBJ1-1; TRBD1 agrees at 9 bases. The junction had 6 bases not matched to a gene; V was cut back by 7 bases and J by 4 bases. CDR1 KGHDR and CDR2 SFDVKD come from the germline V gene. The CDR3 length is 14 residues. CDR3 DNA sequence: TGTGCCACCAGGCCGGGACAGGGCGCCACTGAAGCTTTCTTT. This encodes CATRPGQGATEAFF.

V gene TRBV6-5 combines with J gene TRBJ1-5; D is possibly TRBD1 (6 bases). The germline V gene encodes CDR1 MNHEY and CDR2 SVGAGI. The V gene lost 5 bases and the J gene lost 3 bases, with 11 bases spanning the gap. The CDR3 consists of 14 residues. CDR3 protein: CASSTGQFNQPQHF. The CDR3, as DNA: TGTGCCAGCAGTACCGGACAGTTCAATCAGCCCCAGCATTTT.

This chain joins TRBV11-3 and TRBJ2-6, with D perhaps matching TRBD1 (5 bases). V was pared by 8 bases and J by 2 bases, with 10 bases between. Germline loops: CDR1 SGHNT, CDR2 YENEEA. CDR3 size: 14 residues. CDR3 protein: CASGPRAGANVLTF. The CDR3 nucleotides read TGTGCCAGCGGGCCCAGGGCTGGGGCCAACGTCCTGACTTTC.

The J gene is TRBJ2-1, the V gene TRBV7-2; TRBD2 matches 15 bases. This CDR3 has 15 residues. The trim removed 5 bases at V and 9 bases at J, leaving 5 bases unmatched. Germline CDR1 is SGHTA and CDR2 is FQGNSA. CDR3 DNA sequence: TGTGCCAGCAGCCCCCCGGGACTAGCGGGAGGTGAGCAGTTCTTC. This gives the protein CASSPPGLAGGEQFF.

The chain links TRBV5-4 to TRBJ2-7; 7 bases are a match to TRBD2. In germline, CDR1 is SGHNT, CDR2 YYREEE (reference sequence). Germline trimming cut 4 bases from V and 0 bases from J; bases unmatched to any gene: 10. This CDR3 has 16 residues. CDR3 nucleotides: TGTGCCAGCAGCCAAAAGGCGGGAGATCCCTCCTACGAGCAGTACGTC. This gives the protein CASSQKAGDPSYEQYV.

This clone appeared a single time. The gene calls are TRBV27 and TRBJ2-1, with 13 nucleotides matching TRBD2. Germline assignment: CDR1 MNHEY and CDR2 SMNVEV (reference sequence). V gave up 3 bases and J gave up 8 bases; unmatched junction bases: 4. CDR3 length: 15 residues. The CDR3 sequence is CASSFGLAGAHEQFF. The CDR3 coding sequence is TGTGCCAGCAGTTTTGGACTAGCGGGAGCCCATGAGCAGTTCTTC.

This clone was seen only once. This chain joins TRBV27 and TRBJ2-1; D call uncertain. The V and J ends lost 3 bases and 8 bases respectively, with 14 bases between them. Germline CDR1 MNHEY, CDR2 SMNVEV (reference sequence). CDR3 length: 14 amino acids. The CDR3 loop reads CASSLVPLLDEQFF. CDR3 in DNA: TGTGCCAGCAGTTTGGTCCCCCTACTCGATGAGCAGTTCTTC.

The chain couples TRBV6-1 to TRBJ2-3; D unresolved. Trimming removed 0 bases from V and 3 bases from J, with 4 bases in between. The germline CDR1 and CDR2 sequences are MNHNS and SASEGT. The length of the CDR3 is 13 residues. The CDR3 protein is CASSEARTDTQYF. The CDR3 DNA follows: TGTGCCAGCAGTGAAGCTCGGACAGATACGCAGTATTTT.

The chain couples TRBV11-3 to TRBJ2-4; 12 bases fit TRBD1. CDR3 length: 16 amino acids. After removal of 4 bases from V and 3 bases from J, the junction contained 4 bases not matched to a gene. CDR1 and CDR2 (germline): SGHNT, YENEEA. This chain's CDR3 is CASSSRDRGLKNIQYF. The CDR3 nucleotides read TGTGCCAGCAGCTCCAGGGACAGGGGGCTCAAAAACATTCAGTACTTC.

This clone occurred many times. The chain links TRBV12-3 or TRBV12-4 to TRBJ1-1; D remains ambiguous. The CDR3 contains 12 residues. V lost 1 base, J lost 5 bases, and 5 bases lay in between. CDR3 sequence (DNA): TGTGCCAGCAGTTTAGGACAAACTGAAGCTTTCTTT. Translated, it gives CASSLGQTEAFF.

The chain links TRBV7-2 to TRBJ2-7; D not certain. The CDR3 loop spans 15 amino acids. Germline lookup yields CDR1 SGHTA and CDR2 FQGNSA. Trimming cost V 4 bases and J 4 bases, with 17 bases left between them. CDR3 sequence (DNA): TGTGCCAGCAGCTCCGCGTTGAACTTCGGTTACGAGCAGTACTTC. Translated: CASSSALNFGYEQYF.

This clone was seen only once. V gene TRBV14 combines with J gene TRBJ2-3; D possibly corresponds to TRBD1 (5 bases). The germline V gene encodes CDR1 SGHDN and CDR2 FVKESK. The CDR3 has 17 residues. V shed 0 bases and J shed 2 bases, with 15 bases lying between them. The chain's CDR3 is CASSQDRAGPYTDTQYF. In DNA, the CDR3 is TGTGCCAGCAGCCAAGATCGGGCAGGGCCTTACACAGATACGCAGTATTTT.

V gene TRBV2 combines with J gene TRBJ2-5, with TRBD1 matching over 7 bases. The CDR3 totals 15 residues. Germline CDR1 SNHLY, CDR2 FYNNEI. Unmatched junction bases numbered 8, after V lost 6 bases and J lost 1 base. CDR3 residues: CASRFDRALQETQYF. The CDR3 coding sequence is TGTGCCAGCAGGTTCGACAGGGCCCTCCAAGAGACCCAGTACTTC.

CDR3 protein: CASSLGLAGVNEQFF. The CDR3 DNA reads as TGTGCCAGCAGCTTAGGACTAGCGGGAGTTAATGAGCAGTTCTTC. The rearrangement joins TRBV13 to TRBJ2-1; 11 positions agree with TRBD2. Germline V gene sequence: CDR1 PRHDT, CDR2 FYEKMQ (reference sequence). This CDR3 comprises 15 residues. The V segment lost 0 bases and the J segment 7 bases; nucleotides outside the gene matches: 2.

This clone appeared a single time. J is TRBJ2-3 and V is TRBV29-1, with TRBD1 identical over 9 bases. With V trimmed by 5 bases and J by 4 bases, 4 bases remained unmatched. The CDR3 is 13 residues long. CDR1 and CDR2 (germline): SQVTM, ANQGSEA. DNA of the CDR3: TGCAGCGTTATCCGGACAGGGGCAGATACGCAGTATTTT. Encoded protein: CSVIRTGADTQYF.